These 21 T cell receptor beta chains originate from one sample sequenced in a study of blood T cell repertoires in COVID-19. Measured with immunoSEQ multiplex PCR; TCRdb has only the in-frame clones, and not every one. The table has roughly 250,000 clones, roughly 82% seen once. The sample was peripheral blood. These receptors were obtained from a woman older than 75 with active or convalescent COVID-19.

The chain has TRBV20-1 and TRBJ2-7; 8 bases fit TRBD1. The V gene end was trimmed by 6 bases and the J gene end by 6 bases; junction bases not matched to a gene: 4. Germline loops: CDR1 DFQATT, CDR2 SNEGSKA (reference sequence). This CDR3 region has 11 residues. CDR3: CSAKDRGEQYF. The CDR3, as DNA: TGCAGTGCGAAAGACAGGGGCGAGCAGTACTTC.

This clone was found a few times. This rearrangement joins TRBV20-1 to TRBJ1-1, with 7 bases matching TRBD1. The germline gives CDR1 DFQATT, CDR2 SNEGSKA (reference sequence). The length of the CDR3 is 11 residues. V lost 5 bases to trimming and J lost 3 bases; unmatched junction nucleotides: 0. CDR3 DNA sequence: TGCAGTGCTCAGGGGGACACTGAAGCTTTCTTT. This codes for CSAQGDTEAFF.

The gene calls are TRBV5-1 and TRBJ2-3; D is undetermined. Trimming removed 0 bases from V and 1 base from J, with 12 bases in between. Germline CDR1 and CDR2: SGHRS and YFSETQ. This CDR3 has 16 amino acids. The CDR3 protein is CASSLGARSGTDTQYF. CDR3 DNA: TGCGCCAGCAGCTTGGGGGCCAGATCGGGCACAGATACGCAGTATTTT. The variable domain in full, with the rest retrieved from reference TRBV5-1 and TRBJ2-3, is KAGVTQTPRYLIKTRGQQVTLSCSPISGHRSVSWYQQTPGQGLQFLFEYFSETQRNKGNFPGRFSGRQFSNSRSEMNVSTLELGDSALYLCASSLGARSGTDTQYFGPGTRLTVL.

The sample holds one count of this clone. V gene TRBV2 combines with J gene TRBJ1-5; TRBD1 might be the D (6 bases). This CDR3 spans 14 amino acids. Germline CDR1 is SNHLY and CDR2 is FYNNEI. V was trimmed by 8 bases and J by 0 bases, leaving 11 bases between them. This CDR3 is CASGGAYSNQPQHF. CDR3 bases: TGTGCCAGCGGGGGGGCATATAGCAATCAGCCCCAGCATTTT. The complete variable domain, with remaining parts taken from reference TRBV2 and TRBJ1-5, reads EPEVTQTPSHQVTQMGQEVILRCVPISNHLYFYWYRQILGQKVEFLVSFYNNEISEKSEIFDDQFSVERPDGSNFTLKIRSTKLEDSAMYFCASGGAYSNQPQHFGDGTRLSIL.

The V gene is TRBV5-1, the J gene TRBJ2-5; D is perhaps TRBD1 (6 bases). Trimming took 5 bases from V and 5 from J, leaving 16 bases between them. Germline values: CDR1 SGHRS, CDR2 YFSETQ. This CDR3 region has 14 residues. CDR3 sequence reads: CASSPQGWSETQYF. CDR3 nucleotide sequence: TGCGCCAGCAGTCCACAGGGATGGTCCGAGACCCAGTACTTC.

This CDR3 is CAISQSGVESDTQYF. The CDR3 DNA follows: TGTGCCATCAGCCAGTCGGGGGTGGAGTCAGATACGCAGTATTTT. This chain connects TRBV10-3 to TRBJ2-3, with D possibly being TRBD2 (6 bases). The V end lost 6 bases, the J end lost 4 bases, and 17 bases lay between the germline ends. Per the germline V gene, CDR1 is ENHRY and CDR2 is SYGVKD. The length of the CDR3 is 15 residues.

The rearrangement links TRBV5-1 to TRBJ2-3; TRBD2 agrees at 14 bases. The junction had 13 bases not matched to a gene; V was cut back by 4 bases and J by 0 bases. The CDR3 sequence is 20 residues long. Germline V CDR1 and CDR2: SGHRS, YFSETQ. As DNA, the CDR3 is TGCGCCAGCAGCGGGGGACTAGCGGGGGCAAAGCCAAGGAGCACAGATACGCAGTATTTT. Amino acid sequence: CASSGGLAGAKPRSTDTQYF.

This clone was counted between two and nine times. CDR3 sequence reads: CASSDTKTGSPNYGYTF. The CDR3 DNA sequence: TGCGCCAGCAGTGATACCAAGACAGGTTCACCTAACTATGGCTACACCTTC. This sequence joins TRBV5-1 and TRBJ1-2; a weak D match, TRBD1 (6 bases). CDR3 size: 17 residues. The germline V and J ends were trimmed by 5 bases and 0 bases, with 20 bases remaining between them. Germline V gene data show CDR1 as SGHRS and CDR2 as YFSETQ.

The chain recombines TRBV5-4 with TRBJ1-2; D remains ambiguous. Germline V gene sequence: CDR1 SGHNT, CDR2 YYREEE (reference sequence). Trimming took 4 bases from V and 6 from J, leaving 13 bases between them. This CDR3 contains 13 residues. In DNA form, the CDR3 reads TGTGCCAGCAGCCAGCGGGTTAGAAATGGCTACACCTTC. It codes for CASSQRVRNGYTF.

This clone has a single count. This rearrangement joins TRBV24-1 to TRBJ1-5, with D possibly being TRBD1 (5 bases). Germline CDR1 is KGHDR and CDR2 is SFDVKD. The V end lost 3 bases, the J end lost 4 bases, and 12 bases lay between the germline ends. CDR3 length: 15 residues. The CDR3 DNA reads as TGTGCCACCAGTGATCCGACAGTTTTGAATCAGCCCCAGCATTTT. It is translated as CATSDPTVLNQPQHF.

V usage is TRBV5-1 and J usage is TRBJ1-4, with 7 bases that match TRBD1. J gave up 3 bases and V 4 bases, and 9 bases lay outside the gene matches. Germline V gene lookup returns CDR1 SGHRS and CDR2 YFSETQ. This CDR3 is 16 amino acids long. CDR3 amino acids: CASSPPQGVANEKLFF. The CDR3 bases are TGCGCCAGCAGCCCTCCCCAGGGGGTAGCTAATGAAAAACTGTTTTTT.

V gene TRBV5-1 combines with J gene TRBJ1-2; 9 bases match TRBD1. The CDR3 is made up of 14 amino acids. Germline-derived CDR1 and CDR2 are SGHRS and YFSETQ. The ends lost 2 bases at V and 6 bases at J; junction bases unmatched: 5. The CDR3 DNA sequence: TGCGCCAGCAGCTTCATGACAGGGGGTGATGGCTACACCTTC. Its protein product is CASSFMTGGDGYTF.

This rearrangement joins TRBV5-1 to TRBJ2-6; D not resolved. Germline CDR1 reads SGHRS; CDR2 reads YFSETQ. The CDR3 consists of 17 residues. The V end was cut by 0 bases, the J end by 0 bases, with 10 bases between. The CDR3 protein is CASSLVAGYSGANVLTF. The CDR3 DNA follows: TGCGCCAGCAGCTTGGTGGCAGGTTACTCTGGGGCCAACGTCCTGACTTTC.

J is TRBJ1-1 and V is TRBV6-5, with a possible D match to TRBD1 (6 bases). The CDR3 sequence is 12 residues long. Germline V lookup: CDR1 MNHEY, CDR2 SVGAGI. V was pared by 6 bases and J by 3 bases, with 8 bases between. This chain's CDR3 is CASRDRYTEAFF. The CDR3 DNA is TGTGCCAGCAGGGACAGATACACTGAAGCTTTCTTT.

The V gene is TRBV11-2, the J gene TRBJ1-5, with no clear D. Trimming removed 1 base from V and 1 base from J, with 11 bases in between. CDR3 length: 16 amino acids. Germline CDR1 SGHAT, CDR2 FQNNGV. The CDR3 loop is CASSLVGGLSNQPQHF. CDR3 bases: TGTGCCAGCAGCTTAGTTGGAGGGCTCAGCAATCAGCCCCAGCATTTT.

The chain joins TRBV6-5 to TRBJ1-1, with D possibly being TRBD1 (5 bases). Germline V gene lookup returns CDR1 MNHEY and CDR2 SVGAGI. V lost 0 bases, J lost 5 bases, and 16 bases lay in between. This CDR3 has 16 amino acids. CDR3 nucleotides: TGTGCCAGCAGTTACTCGAGGCAGGCGGGGGAAACTGAAGCTTTCTTT. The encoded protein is CASSYSRQAGETEAFF.

Here the CDR3 reads CSASSGAGANVLTF. The CDR3 DNA reads as TGCAGTGCTAGTTCAGGGGCTGGGGCCAACGTCCTGACTTTC. The chain links TRBV20-1 to TRBJ2-6, with D possibly matching TRBD1 (6 bases). CDR1 is DFQATT, CDR2 SNEGSKA, per germline (reference sequence). This CDR3 region has 14 residues. V lost 3 bases to trimming and J lost 2 bases, with 8 bases between them.

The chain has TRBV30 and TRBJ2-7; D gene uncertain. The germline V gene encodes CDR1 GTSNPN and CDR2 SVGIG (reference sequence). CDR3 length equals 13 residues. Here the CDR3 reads CAAQAPGSYEQYF. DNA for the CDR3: TGTGCTGCCCAGGCTCCCGGCTCCTACGAGCAGTACTTC. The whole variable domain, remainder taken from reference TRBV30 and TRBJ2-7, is SQTIHQWPATLVQPVGSPLSLECTVEGTSNPNLYWYRQAAGRGLQLLFYSVGIGQISSEVPQNLSASRPQDRQFILSSKKLLLSDSGFYLCAAQAPGSYEQYFGPGTRLTVT.

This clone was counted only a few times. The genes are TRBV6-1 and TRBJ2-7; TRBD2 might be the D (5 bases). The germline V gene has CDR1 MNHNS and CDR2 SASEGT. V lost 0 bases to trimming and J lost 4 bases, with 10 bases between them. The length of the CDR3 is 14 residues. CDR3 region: CASSEAGSWYEQYF. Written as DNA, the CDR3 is TGTGCCAGCAGTGAAGCAGGGAGTTGGTACGAGCAGTACTTC.

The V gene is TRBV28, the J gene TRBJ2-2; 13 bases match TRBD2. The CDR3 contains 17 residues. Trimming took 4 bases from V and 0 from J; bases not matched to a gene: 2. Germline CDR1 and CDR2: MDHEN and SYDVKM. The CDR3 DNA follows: TGTGCCAGCAGTTCGGGACTAGCGGGGCCGAACACCGGGGAGCTGTTTTTT. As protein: CASSSGLAGPNTGELFF.

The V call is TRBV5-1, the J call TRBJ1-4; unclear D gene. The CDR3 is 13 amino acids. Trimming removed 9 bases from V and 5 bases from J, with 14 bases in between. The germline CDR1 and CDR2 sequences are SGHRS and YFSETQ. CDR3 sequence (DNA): TGCGCCACCCGCCTAGGAGGAAATGAAAAACTGTTTTTT. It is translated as CATRLGGNEKLFF. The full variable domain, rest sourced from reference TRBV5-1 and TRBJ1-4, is KAGVTQTPRYLIKTRGQQVTLSCSPISGHRSVSWYQQTPGQGLQFLFEYFSETQRNKGNFPGRFSGRQFSNSRSEMNVSTLELGDSALYLCATRLGGNEKLFFGSGTQLSVL.